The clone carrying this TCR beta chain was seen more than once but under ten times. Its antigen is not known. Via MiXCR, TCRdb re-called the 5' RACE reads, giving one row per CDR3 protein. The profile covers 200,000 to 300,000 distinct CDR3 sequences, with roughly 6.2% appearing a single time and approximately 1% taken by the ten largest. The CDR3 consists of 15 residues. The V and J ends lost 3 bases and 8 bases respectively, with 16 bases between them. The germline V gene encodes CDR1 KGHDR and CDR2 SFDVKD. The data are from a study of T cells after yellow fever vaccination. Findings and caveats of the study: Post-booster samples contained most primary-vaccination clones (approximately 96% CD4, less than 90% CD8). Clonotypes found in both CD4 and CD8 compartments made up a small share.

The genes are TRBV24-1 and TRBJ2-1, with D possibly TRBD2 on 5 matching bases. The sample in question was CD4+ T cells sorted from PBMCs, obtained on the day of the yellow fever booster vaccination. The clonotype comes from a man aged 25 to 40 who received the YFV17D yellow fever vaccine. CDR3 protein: CATSDRRTHIYEQFF. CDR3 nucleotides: TGTGCCACCAGTGATAGGAGGACCCATATATATGAGCAGTTCTTC.